This T cell receptor (beta chain) was documented in a study of cytomegalovirus exposure and HLA in healthy donors. General study points: Among the most significant clusters, several appeared linked to common viral pathogens in a later analysis. Among TCR sequences, most were rare, though some public TCRs appeared in many donors.

A remark on this clone: Its antigen is unknown.

At collection, donors were nominally healthy, but unrecorded immune exposures were probable. The CDR3 runs to 15 residues. Germline CDR1 and CDR2: LNHDA and SQIVND (reference sequence). Trimming removed 5 bases from V and 6 bases from J; junction bases left unmatched: 9. In the PCR, 60 Vbeta and 13 Jbeta primers were used. Assay: immunoSEQ multiplex PCR; the TCRdb copy retains only in-frame clones and omits some. Its table records 170,000 or so clones. The gene calls are TRBV19 and TRBJ1-2; 10 bases align to TRBD1. Sequencing was carried out using PBMCs. This TCR derives from a man younger than 45 in good health and CMV-seronegative. CDR3 sequence reads: CASSLYTGTGDGYTF. CDR3 sequence (DNA): TGTGCCAGTAGTCTATATACCGGGACAGGGGATGGCTACACCTTC.